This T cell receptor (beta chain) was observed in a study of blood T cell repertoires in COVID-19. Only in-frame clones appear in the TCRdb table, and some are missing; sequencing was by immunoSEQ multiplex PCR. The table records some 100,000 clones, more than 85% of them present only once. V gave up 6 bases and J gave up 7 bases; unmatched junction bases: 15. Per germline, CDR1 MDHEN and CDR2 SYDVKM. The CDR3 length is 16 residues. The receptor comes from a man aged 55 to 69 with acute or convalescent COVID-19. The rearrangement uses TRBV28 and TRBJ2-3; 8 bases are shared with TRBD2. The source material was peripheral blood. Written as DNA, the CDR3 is TGTGCCAGCAGGCTAGCGGGTAGCCGCCCGGGGTATACGCAGTATTTT. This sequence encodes CASRLAGSRPGYTQYF.